Listed below are T cell receptor beta chains from one sample, sequenced in a study of T-cell memory formation after mild COVID-19. One entry per CDR3 protein, called by TCRdb with MiXCR from the 5' RACE reads. This sample has fewer than 450,000 distinct CDR3 sequences; roughly a quarter occur once, and the top ten carry roughly 8.9%. The specimen sequenced was PBMCs or a T cell subset sorted from them (not recorded which). The receptors originated from an adult woman who had mild COVID-19 (a few samples of this study predate the infection). Cell type and time point are not known. The CDR3 runs from the conserved cysteine through the conserved F or W. D genes are given only for firm matches. Where a row states a size, it is once, few, many or the class of an expanded clone; other rows omit it.

>NA|TRBJ1-1|TRBV18|NA
CASSPLKDGEAFF
TGTGCCAGCTCACCACTAAAAGACGGTGAAGCTTTCTTT
>few|TRBJ1-2|TRBV12-3/TRBV12-4|NA
CASSNRNYGYTF
TGTGCCAGCAGTAACAGGAACTATGGCTACACCTTC
>many|TRBJ2-7|TRBV5-5|NA
CASSFERTIYEQYF
TGTGCCAGCAGCTTCGAAAGGACAATCTACGAGCAGTACTTC
>NA|TRBJ2-5|TRBV5-1|NA
CASSLGIRGALETQYF
TGCGCCAGCAGCTTGGGAATCAGGGGGGCCCTAGAGACCCAGTACTTC
>NA|TRBJ1-1|TRBV20-1|NA
CSARATVYTEAFF
TGCAGTGCTAGGGCCACAGTGTACACTGAAGCTTTCTTT
>few|TRBJ2-4|TRBV5-1|TRBD1
CASSFDRDGAKNIQYF
TGCGCCAGCAGCTTTGACAGGGATGGGGCCAAAAACATTCAGTACTTC
>NA|TRBJ1-1|TRBV7-9|TRBD1
CASRATGANTEAFF
TGTGCCAGCAGAGCTACAGGGGCGAACACTGAAGCTTTCTTT
>few|TRBJ2-7|TRBV6-2/TRBV6-3|NA
CASLGRLEPYEQYF
TGTGCCAGCTTAGGAAGACTCGAGCCCTACGAGCAGTACTTC
>few|TRBJ1-1|TRBV27|TRBD1
CASRLTGGRTEAFF
TGTGCCAGCAGACTCACAGGGGGCAGAACTGAAGCTTTCTTT
>few|TRBJ1-5|TRBV7-9|NA
CASSSSYDQPQHF
TGTGCCAGCAGCTCCTCGTACGATCAGCCCCAGCATTTT
>NA|TRBJ2-3|TRBV9|NA
CASSVVGDFTDTQYF
TGTGCCAGCAGCGTAGTAGGGGACTTCACAGATACGCAGTATTTT
>few|TRBJ1-5|TRBV12-3/TRBV12-4|NA
CASRAQGNQPQHF
TGTGCCAGCAGAGCTCAGGGAAATCAGCCCCAGCATTTT
>NA|TRBJ2-5|TRBV20-1|TRBD2
CSAREILSGRAETQYF
TGCAGTGCTAGAGAGATACTTAGCGGGAGGGCGGAGACCCAGTACTTC
>NA|TRBJ1-3|TRBV12-3/TRBV12-4|NA
CASSFLQGGGNTIYF
TGTGCCAGCAGTTTCCTACAGGGTGGTGGAAACACCATATATTTT
>NA|TRBJ2-2|TRBV15|NA
CATSRLSGPGELFF
TGTGCCACCAGCAGGCTATCAGGGCCCGGGGAGCTGTTTTTT
>NA|TRBJ1-1|TRBV5-1|NA
CASSLMVTRMNTEAFF
TGCGCCAGCAGCTTGATGGTGACACGCATGAACACTGAAGCTTTCTTT
>NA|TRBJ2-7|TRBV7-2|NA
CASSLRQTTYEQHF
TGTGCCAGCAGCCTACGACAGACTACCTACGAGCAGCACTTC
>NA|TRBJ2-1|TRBV9|TRBD2
CASSVGLAGRGGEQFF
TGTGCCAGCAGCGTGGGACTAGCGGGAAGGGGAGGGGAGCAGTTCTTC
>few|TRBJ2-7|TRBV20-1|NA
CSARDRPNLGEQYF
TGCAGTGCTAGAGACAGGCCGAATCTGGGCGAGCAGTACTTC
>NA|TRBJ1-1|TRBV27|NA
CASSLPAQEAFF
TGTGCCAGCAGTTTACCCGCGCAGGAAGCTTTCTTT
>few|TRBJ2-7|TRBV7-2|NA
CASSLDPAGEQYF
TGTGCCAGCAGCCTGGACCCTGCGGGGGAGCAGTACTTC
>few|TRBJ1-1|TRBV6-6|NA
CASRPTWGVNTEAFF
TGTGCCAGCAGGCCGACCTGGGGGGTGAACACTGAAGCTTTCTTT